This T cell receptor (beta chain) was recovered during a study of T cell responses to AZD1222 COVID-19 vaccine. Of note for this clone: Its antigen remains unknown.

The study's findings and limits: Regions left unmutated in variants are reportedly the target of nearly half of spike-specific TCRs. Spike-specific TCR breadth and depth went up after people got two AZD1222 doses. Most donors were white British, females outnumbered males, and clonal diversity was possibly underestimated.

Sequencing used immunoSEQ multiplex PCR; TCRdb keeps in-frame clones, though not all of them. The sample includes approximately 160,000 clones, approximately 94% seen only once; the top ten take over 4.5%. V lost 10 bases and J 11 bases, leaving 21 bases between the germline ends. Germline V gives CDR1 MDHEN, CDR2 SYDVKM. This CDR3 contains 12 residues. The rearrangement joins TRBV28 to TRBJ2-7; D possibly corresponds to TRBD2 (6 bases). Sequenced here: peripheral blood, sampled 28 days after the second AZD1222 dose. The sequence came from an adult who received the AZD1222 COVID-19 vaccine. The CDR3 here is CATSRLPGAEYF. DNA of the CDR3: TGTGCCACTTCCAGACTCCCGGGAGCGGAGTACTTC.